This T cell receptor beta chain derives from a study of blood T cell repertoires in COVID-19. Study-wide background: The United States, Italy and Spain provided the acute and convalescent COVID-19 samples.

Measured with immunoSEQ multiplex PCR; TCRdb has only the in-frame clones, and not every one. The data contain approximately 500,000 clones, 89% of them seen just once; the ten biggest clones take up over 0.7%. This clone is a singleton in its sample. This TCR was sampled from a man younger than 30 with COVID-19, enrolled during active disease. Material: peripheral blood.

Here the CDR3 DNA reads TGCGCCAGCAGTGAGTCCTGGGGCCTATATACGCAGTATTTT. It encodes CASSESWGLYTQYF. The V call is TRBV10-2, the J call TRBJ2-3; D may be TRBD1 (5 bases). Germline CDR1 WSHSY, CDR2 SAAADI. Between the trimmed V and J ends, which lost 0 bases and 7 bases, there was a span of 11 bases. CDR3 length: 14 amino acids.